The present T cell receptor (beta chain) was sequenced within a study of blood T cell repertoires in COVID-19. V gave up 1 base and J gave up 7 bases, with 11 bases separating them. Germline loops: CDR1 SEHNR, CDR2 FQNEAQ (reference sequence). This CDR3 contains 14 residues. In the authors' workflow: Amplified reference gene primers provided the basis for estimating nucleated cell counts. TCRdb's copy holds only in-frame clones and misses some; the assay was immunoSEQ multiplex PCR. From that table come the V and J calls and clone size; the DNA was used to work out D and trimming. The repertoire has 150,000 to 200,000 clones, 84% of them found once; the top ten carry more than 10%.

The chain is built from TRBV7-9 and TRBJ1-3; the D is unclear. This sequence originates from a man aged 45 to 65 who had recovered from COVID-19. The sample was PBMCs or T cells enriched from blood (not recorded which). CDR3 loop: CASSLEAGGNTIYF. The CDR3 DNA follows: TGTGCCAGCAGCTTAGAGGCAGGAGGGAACACCATATATTTT.